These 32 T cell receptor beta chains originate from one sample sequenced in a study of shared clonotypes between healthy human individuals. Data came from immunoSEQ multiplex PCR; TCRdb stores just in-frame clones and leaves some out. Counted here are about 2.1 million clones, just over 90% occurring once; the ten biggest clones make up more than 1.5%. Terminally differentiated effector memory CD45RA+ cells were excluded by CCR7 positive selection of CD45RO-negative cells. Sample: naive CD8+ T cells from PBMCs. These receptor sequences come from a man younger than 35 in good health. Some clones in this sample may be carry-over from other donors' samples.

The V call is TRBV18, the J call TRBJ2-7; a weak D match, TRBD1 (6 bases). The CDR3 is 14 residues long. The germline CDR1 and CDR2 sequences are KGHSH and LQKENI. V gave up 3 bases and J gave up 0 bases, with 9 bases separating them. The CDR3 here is CASSPMDSSYEQYF. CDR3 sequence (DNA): TGTGCCAGCTCACCTATGGACAGCTCCTACGAGCAGTACTTC.

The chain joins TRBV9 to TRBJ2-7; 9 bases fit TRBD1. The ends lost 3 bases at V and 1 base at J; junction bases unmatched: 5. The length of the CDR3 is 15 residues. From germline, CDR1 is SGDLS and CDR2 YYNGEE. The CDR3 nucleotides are TGTGCCAGCAGCGCCGCGGGACAGGGTTCCTACGAGCAGTACTTC. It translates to CASSAAGQGSYEQYF.

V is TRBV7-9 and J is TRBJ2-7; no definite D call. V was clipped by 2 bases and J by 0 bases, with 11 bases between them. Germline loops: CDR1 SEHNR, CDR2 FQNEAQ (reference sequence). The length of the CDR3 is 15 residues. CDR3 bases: TGTGCCAGCAGCTTAACCACGGGCCGCTCCTACGAGCAGTACTTC. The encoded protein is CASSLTTGRSYEQYF. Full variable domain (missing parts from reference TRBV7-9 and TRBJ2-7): DTGVSQNPRHKITKRGQNVTFRCDPISEHNRLYWYRQTLGQGPEFLTYFQNEAQLEKSRLLSDRFSAERPKGSFSTLEIQRTEQGDSAMYLCASSLTTGRSYEQYFGPGTRLTVT.

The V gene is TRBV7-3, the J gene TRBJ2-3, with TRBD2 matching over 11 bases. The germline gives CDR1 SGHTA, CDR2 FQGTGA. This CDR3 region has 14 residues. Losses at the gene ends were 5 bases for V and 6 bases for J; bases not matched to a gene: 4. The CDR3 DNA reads TGTGCCAGCAGCCTAGCGGGAGGACTGGATACGCAGTATTTT. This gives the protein CASSLAGGLDTQYF.

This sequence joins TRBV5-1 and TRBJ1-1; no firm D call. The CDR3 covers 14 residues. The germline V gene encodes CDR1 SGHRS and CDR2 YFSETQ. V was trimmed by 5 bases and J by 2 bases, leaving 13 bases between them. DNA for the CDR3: TGCGCCAGCAGGCCCTCGGGGTTCAACACTGAAGCTTTCTTT. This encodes CASRPSGFNTEAFF.

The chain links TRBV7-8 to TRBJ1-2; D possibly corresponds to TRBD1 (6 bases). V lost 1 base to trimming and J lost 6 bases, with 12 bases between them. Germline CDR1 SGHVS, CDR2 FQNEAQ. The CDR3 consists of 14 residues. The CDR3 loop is CASSLVRGADGYTF. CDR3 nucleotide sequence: TGTGCCAGCAGCTTAGTTAGGGGGGCGGATGGCTACACCTTC.

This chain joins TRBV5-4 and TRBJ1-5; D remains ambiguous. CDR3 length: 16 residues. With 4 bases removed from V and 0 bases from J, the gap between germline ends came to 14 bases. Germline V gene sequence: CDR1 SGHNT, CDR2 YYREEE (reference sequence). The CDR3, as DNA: TGTGCCAGCAGCCAGTTTTTCGGGTATAGCAATCAGCCCCAGCATTTT. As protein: CASSQFFGYSNQPQHF.

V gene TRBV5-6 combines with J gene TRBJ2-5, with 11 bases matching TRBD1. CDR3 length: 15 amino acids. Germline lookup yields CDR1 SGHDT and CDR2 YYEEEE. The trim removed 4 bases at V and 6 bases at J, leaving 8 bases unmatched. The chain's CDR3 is CASSTGTGGRKTQYF. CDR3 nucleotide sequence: TGTGCCAGCAGCACCGGGACAGGGGGTCGTAAGACCCAGTACTTC.

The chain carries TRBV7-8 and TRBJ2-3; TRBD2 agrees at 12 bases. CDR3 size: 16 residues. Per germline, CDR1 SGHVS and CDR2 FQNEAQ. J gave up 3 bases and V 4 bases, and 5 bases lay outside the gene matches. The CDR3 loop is CASSSLAGGPTDTQYF. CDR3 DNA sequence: TGTGCCAGCAGCTCTCTAGCGGGAGGGCCGACAGATACGCAGTATTTT. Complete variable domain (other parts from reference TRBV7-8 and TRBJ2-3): GAGVSQSPRYKVAKRGQDVALRCDPISGHVSLFWYQQALGQGPEFLTYFQNEAQLDKSGLPSDRFFAERPEGSVSTLKIQRTQQEDSAVYLCASSSLAGGPTDTQYFGPGTRLTVL.

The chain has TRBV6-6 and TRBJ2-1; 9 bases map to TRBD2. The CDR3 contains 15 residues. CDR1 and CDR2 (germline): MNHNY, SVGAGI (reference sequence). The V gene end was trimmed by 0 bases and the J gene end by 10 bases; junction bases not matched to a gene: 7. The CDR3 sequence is CASSYSGGGAVEQFF. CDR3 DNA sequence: TGTGCCAGCAGTTACTCCGGCGGGGGGGCGGTAGAGCAGTTCTTC.

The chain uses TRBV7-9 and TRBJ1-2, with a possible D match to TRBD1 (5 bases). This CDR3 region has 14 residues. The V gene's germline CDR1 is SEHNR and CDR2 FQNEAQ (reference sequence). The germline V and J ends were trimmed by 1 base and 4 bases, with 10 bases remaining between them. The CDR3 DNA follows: TGTGCCAGCAGCTTAGTGGGGGTGGGCTATGGCTACACCTTC. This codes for CASSLVGVGYGYTF.

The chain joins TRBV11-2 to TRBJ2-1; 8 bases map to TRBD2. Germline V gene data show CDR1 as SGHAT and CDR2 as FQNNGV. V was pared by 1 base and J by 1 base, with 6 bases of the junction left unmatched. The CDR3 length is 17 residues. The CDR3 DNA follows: TGTGCCAGCAGCTTAGGTAGCGGGAAAAATTCCTACAATGAGCAGTTCTTC. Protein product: CASSLGSGKNSYNEQFF.

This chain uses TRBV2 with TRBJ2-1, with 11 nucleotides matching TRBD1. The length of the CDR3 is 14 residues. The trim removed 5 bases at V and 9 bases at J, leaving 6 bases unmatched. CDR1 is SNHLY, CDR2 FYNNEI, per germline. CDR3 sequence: CASSWTGGIGEQFF. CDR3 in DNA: TGTGCCAGCAGTTGGACAGGGGGCATTGGTGAGCAGTTCTTC.

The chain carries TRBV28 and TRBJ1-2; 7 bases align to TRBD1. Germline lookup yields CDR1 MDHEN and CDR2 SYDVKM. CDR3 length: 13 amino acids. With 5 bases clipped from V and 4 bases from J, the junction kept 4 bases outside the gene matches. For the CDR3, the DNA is TGTGCCAGCAGTGGGAGACAGGGCTATGGCTACACCTTC. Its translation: CASSGRQGYGYTF.

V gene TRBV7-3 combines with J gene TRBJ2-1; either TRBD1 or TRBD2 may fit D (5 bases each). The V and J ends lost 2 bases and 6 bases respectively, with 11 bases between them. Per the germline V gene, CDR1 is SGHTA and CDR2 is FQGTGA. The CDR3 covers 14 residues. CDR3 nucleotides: TGTGCCAGCAGCTTAGGGGGTCCTCGCAATGAGCAGTTCTTC. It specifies CASSLGGPRNEQFF.

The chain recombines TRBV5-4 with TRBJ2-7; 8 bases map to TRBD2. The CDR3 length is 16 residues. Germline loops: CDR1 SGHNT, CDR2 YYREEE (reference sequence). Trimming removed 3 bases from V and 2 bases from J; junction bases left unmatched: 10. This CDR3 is CASSSPGLDFTYEQYF. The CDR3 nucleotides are TGTGCCAGCAGCTCACCGGGACTAGATTTCACCTACGAGCAGTACTTC.

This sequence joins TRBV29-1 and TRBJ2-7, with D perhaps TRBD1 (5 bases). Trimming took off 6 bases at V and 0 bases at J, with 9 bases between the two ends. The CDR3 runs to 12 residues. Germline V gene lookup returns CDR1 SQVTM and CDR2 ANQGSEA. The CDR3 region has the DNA TGCAGCGTAAGACAGACCTCCTACGAGCAGTACTTC. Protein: CSVRQTSYEQYF.

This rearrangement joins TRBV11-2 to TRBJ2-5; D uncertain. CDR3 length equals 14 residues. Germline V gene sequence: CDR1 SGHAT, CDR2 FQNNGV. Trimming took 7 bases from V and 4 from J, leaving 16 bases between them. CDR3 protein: CASTRPTVGETQYF. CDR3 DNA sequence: TGTGCCAGCACTCGGCCTACCGTCGGAGAGACCCAGTACTTC.

The CDR3 bases are TGTGCCAGCAGTTTCACTAGCGAAAACACCGGGGAGCTGTTTTTT. It encodes CASSFTSENTGELFF. The rearrangement links TRBV28 to TRBJ2-2; 7 nucleotides match TRBD2. From germline, CDR1 is MDHEN and CDR2 SYDVKM. The CDR3 has 15 residues. V lost 3 bases, J lost 2 bases, and 3 bases stayed unmatched.

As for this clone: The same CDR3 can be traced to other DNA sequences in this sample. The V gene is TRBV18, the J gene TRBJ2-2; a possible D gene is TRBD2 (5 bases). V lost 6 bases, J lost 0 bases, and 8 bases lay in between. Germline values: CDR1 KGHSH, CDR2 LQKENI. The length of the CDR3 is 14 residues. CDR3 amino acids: CASSPGSNTGELFF. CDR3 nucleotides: TGTGCCAGCTCTCCGGGGTCGAACACCGGGGAGCTGTTTTTT.

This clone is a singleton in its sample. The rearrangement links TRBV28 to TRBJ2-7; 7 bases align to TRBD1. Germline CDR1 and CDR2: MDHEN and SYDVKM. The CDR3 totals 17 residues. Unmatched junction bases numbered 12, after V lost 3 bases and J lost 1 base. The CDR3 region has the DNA TGTGCCAGCAGTTTGGGACAAGCACCGGGACAGTCCTACGAGCAGTACTTC. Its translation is CASSLGQAPGQSYEQYF.

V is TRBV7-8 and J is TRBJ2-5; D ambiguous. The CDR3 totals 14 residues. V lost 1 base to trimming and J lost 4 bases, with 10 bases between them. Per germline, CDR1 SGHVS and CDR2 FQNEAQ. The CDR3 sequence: CASSLVGLGETQYF. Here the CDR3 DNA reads TGTGCCAGCAGCTTAGTCGGTTTAGGAGAGACCCAGTACTTC.

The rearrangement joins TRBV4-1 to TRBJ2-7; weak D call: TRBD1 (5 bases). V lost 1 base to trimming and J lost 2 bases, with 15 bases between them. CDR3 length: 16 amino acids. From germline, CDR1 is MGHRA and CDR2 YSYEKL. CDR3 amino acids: CASSQAGYRKAYEQYF. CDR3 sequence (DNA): TGCGCCAGCAGCCAAGCTGGGTACAGGAAAGCCTACGAGCAGTACTTC.

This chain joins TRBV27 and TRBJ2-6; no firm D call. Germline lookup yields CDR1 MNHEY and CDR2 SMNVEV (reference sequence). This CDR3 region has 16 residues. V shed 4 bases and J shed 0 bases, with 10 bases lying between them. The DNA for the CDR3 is TGTGCCAGCAGTTCCCCGGGTCACTCTGGGGCCAACGTCCTGACTTTC. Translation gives CASSSPGHSGANVLTF.

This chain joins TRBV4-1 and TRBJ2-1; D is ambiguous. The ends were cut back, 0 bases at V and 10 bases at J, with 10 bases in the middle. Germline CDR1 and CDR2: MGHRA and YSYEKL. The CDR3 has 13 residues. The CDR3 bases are TGCGCCAGCAGCCAAGATAGGGCTGGGGAGCAGTTCTTC. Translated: CASSQDRAGEQFF.

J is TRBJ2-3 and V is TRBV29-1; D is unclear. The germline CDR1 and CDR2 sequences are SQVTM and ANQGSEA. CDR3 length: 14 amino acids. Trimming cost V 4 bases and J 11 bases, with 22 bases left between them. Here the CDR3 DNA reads TGCAGCGTTGCGGCACCCACATCGTTATACGGGCAGTATTTT. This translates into CSVAAPTSLYGQYF.

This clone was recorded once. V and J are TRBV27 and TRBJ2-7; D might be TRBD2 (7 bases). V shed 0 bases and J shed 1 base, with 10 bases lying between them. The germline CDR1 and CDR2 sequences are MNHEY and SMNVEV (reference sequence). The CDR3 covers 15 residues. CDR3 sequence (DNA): TGTGCCAGCAGTTTATCCGGGGGGCAGTCCTACGAGCAGTACTTC. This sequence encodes CASSLSGGQSYEQYF.

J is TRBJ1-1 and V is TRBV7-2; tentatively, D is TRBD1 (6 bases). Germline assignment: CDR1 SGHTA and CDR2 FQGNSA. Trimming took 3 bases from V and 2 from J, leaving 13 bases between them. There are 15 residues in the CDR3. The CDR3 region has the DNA TGTGCCAGCAGCTTCCCAGGGACAATTAACACTGAAGCTTTCTTT. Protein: CASSFPGTINTEAFF.

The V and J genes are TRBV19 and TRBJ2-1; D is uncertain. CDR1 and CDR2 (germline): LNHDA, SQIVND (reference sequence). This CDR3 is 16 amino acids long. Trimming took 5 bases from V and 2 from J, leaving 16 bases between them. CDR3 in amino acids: CASSSRRYSAYNEQFF. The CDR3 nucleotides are TGTGCCAGTAGTTCTCGCAGGTACTCGGCCTACAATGAGCAGTTCTTC.

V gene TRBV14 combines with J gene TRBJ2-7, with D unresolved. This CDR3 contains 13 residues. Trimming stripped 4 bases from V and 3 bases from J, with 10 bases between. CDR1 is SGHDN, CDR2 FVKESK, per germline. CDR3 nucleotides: TGTGCCAGCAGCCCCCTCGATAGCTACGAGCAGTACTTC. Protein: CASSPLDSYEQYF.

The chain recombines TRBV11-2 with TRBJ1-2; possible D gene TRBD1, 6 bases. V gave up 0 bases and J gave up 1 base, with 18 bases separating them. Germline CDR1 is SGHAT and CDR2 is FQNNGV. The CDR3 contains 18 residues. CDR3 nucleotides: TGTGCCAGCAGCTTAGAGGGAGGCCTGGACAGCCTTAACTATGGCTACACCTTC. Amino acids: CASSLEGGLDSLNYGYTF.

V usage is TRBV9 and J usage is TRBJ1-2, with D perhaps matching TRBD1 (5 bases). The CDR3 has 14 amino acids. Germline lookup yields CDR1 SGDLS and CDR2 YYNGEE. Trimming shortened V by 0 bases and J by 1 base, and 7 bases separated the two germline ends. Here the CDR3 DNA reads TGTGCCAGCAGCGTAGGACAGTTTAACTATGGCTACACCTTC. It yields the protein CASSVGQFNYGYTF.